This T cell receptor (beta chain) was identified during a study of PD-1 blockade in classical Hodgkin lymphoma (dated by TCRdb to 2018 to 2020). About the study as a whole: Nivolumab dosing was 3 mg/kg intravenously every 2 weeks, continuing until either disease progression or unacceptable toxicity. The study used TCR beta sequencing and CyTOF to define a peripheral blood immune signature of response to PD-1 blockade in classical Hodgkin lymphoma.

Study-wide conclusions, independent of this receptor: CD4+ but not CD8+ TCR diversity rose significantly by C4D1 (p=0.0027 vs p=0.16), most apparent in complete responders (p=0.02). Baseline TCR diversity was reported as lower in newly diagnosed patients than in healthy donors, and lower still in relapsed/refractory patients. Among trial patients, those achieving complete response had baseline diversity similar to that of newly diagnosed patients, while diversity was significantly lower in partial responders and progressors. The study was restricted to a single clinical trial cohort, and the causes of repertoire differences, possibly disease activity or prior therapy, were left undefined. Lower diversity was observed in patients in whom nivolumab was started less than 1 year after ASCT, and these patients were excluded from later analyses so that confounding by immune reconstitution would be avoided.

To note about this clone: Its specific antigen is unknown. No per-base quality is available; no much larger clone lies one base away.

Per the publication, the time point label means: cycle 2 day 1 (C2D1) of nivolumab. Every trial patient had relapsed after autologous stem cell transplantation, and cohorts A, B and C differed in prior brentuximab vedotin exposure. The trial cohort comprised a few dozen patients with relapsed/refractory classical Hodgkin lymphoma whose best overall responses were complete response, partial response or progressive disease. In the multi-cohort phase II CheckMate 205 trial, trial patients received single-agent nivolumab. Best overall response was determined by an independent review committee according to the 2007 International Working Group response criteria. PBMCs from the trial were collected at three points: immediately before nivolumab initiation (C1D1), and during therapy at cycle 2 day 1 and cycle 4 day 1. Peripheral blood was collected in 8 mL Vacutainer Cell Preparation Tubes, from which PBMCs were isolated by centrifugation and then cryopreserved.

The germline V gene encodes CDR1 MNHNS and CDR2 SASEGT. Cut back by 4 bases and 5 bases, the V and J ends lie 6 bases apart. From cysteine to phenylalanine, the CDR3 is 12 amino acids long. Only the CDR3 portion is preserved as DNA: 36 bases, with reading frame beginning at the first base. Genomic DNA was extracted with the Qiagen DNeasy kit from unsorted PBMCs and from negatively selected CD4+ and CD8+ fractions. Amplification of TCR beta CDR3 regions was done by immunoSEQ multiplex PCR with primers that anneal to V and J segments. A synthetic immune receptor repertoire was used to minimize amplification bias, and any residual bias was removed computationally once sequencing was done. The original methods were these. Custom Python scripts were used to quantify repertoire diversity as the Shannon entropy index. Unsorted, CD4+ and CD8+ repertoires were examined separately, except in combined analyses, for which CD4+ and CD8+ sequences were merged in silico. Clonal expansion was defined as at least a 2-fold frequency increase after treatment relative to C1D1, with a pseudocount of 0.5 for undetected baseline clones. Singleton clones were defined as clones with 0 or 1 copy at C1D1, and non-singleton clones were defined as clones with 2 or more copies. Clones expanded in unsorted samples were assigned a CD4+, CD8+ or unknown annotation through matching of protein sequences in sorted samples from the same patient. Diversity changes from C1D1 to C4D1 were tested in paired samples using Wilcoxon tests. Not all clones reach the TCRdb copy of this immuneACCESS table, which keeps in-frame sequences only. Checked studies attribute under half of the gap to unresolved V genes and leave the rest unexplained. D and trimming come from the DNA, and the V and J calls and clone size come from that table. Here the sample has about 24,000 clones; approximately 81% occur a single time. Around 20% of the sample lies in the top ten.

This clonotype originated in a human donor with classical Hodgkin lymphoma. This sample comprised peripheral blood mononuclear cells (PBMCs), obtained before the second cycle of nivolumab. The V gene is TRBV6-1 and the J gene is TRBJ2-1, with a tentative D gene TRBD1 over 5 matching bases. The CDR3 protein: CASSAGNNEQFF. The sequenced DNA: TGTGCCAGCAGTGCAGGGAACAATGAGCAGTTCTTC.